These T cell receptor beta chains were read from a single sample in a study of T-cell memory formation after mild COVID-19. MiXCR, applied by TCRdb to the 5' RACE reads, yields one record per CDR3 protein. The profile shows around 400,000 distinct CDR3 sequences, less than 25% of them singletons. The specimen was PBMCs or a T cell subset sorted from them (not recorded which). The receptors come from an adult woman who had mild COVID-19 (a few samples of this study predate the infection). Cell type and time point are not known. Each CDR3 is given with its conserved first and last residue. The D gene is left open where the match is weak. Expanded clones get a size class; other rows say once, few or many, or leave the size out.

J gene: TRBJ2-2; clone size: few; D gene: .; CDR3 length: 12; V gene: TRBV12-3/TRBV12-4; CDR3 DNA: TGTGCCAGCAGCGTCTACACCGGGGAGCTGTTTTTT; CDR3 protein: CASSVYTGELFF
J gene: TRBJ2-1; clone size: few; D gene: TRBD2; CDR3 length: 14; V gene: TRBV5-6; CDR3 DNA: TGTGCCAGCAGCTTGATAGCGGGAGGGAATGAGCAGTTCTTC; CDR3 protein: CASSLIAGGNEQFF
J gene: TRBJ2-7; clone size: .; D gene: .; CDR3 length: 14; V gene: TRBV7-8; CDR3 DNA: TGTGCCAGCACTCTAACCGGCCCCTCCTACGAGCAGTACTTC; CDR3 protein: CASTLTGPSYEQYF
J gene: TRBJ2-5; clone size: once; D gene: .; CDR3 length: 13; V gene: TRBV7-9; CDR3 DNA: TGTGCCAGCAGCTTACCGACTGGAGAGACCCAGTACTTC; CDR3 protein: CASSLPTGETQYF
J gene: TRBJ1-2; clone size: .; D gene: .; CDR3 length: 13; V gene: TRBV3-1; CDR3 DNA: TGTGCCAGCAGTCCAGCGGGGGGTTGGGGCTACACCTTC; CDR3 protein: CASSPAGGWGYTF
J gene: TRBJ2-3; clone size: few; D gene: .; CDR3 length: 15; V gene: TRBV11-2; CDR3 DNA: TGTGCCAGCAGCTTAGAAGGTACAGGGAGAGATACGCAGTATTTT; CDR3 protein: CASSLEGTGRDTQYF
J gene: TRBJ2-2; clone size: few; D gene: .; CDR3 length: 13; V gene: TRBV5-6; CDR3 DNA: TGTGCCAGCAGCCCTGGGGGGTCCGGGGAGCTGTTTTTT; CDR3 protein: CASSPGGSGELFF
J gene: TRBJ1-5; clone size: .; D gene: .; CDR3 length: 14; V gene: TRBV30; CDR3 DNA: TGTGCCTGGAGTGGGCGTCAGGGCAATCAGCCCCAGCATTTT; CDR3 protein: CAWSGRQGNQPQHF
J gene: TRBJ1-2; clone size: few; D gene: .; CDR3 length: 15; V gene: TRBV7-9; CDR3 DNA: TGTGCCAGCAGCACCCTCGAAGGATACTTCTATGGCTACACCTTC; CDR3 protein: CASSTLEGYFYGYTF
J gene: TRBJ2-7; clone size: .; D gene: .; CDR3 length: 13; V gene: TRBV9; CDR3 DNA: TGTGCCAGCAGCAGCCGGGGCTTCTACGAGCAGTACTTC; CDR3 protein: CASSSRGFYEQYF